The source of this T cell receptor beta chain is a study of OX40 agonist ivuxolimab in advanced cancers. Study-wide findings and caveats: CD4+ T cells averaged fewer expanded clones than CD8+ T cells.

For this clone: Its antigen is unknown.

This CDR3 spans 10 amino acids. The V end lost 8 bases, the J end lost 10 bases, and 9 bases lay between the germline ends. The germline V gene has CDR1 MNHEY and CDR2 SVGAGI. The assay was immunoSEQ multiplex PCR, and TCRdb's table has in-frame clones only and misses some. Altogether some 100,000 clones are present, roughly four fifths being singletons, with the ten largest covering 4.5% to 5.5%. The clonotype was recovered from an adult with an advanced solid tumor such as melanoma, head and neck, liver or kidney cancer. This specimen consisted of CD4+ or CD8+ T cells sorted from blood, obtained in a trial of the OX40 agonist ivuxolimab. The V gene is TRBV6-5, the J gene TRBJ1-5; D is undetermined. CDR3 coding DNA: TGTGCCAGCGGGGAAGTCCCCCAGCATTTT. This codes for CASGEVPQHF.